These 9 T cell receptor beta chains originate from one sample sequenced in a study of blood T cell repertoires in COVID-19. Here immunoSEQ multiplex PCR was the method, and the copy in TCRdb shows in-frame clones only, minus some. The sample has approximately 71,000 clones; around 80% are singletons. Sequenced: peripheral blood. These receptors were taken from a man in his sixties with active or convalescent COVID-19.

The chain couples TRBV5-4 to TRBJ1-1, with D maybe TRBD1 (6 bases). V gave up 0 bases and J gave up 7 bases, with 16 bases separating them. CDR1 and CDR2 from the germline V gene are SGHNT and YYREEE (reference sequence). CDR3 size: 15 residues. The CDR3 DNA reads TGTGCCAGCAGCTTGGCGTTACAGGGATTCAGTGAAGCTTTCTTT. This sequence encodes CASSLALQGFSEAFF.

This clone was picked up a small number of times. This chain joins TRBV30 and TRBJ2-5; TRBD2 might be the D (6 bases). Trimming took 0 bases from V and 2 from J, leaving 16 bases between them. The CDR3 extends over 16 amino acids. CDR1 GTSNPN and CDR2 SVGIG come from the germline V gene (reference sequence). CDR3 coding DNA: TGTGCCTGGAGTGTACCCAGTCGGGAGACACAAGAGACCCAGTACTTC. Translating it yields CAWSVPSRETQETQYF.

V is TRBV29-1 and J is TRBJ1-2, with a weak D call TRBD1 (6 bases). The CDR3 runs 15 residues. Trimming stripped 7 bases from V and 0 bases from J, with 18 bases between. Germline V gives CDR1 SQVTM, CDR2 ANQGSEA. The CDR3 reads CSAGAGGTTNYGYTF. The CDR3 nucleotides are TGCAGCGCCGGAGCGGGGGGCACTACTAACTATGGCTACACCTTC.

The chain employs TRBV5-1 and TRBJ2-2; 9 nucleotides line up with TRBD2. After removal of 2 bases from V and 0 bases from J, the junction contained 2 bases not matched to a gene. This CDR3 has 16 residues. In germline, CDR1 is SGHRS, CDR2 YFSETQ. DNA for the CDR3: TGCGCCAGCAGCTTAGCGGGGGGTTCGAACACCGGGGAGCTGTTTTTT. This encodes CASSLAGGSNTGELFF.

V gene TRBV6-6 combines with J gene TRBJ1-6; 9 bases align to TRBD1. The CDR3 runs 16 residues. Germline-derived CDR1 and CDR2 are MNHNY and SVGAGI (reference sequence). The V segment lost 4 bases and the J segment 7 bases; nucleotides outside the gene matches: 8. This chain's CDR3 is CASSLGQGNENSPLHF. The CDR3 DNA follows: TGTGCCAGCAGTTTAGGACAGGGGAATGAGAATTCACCCCTCCACTTT.

This clone was seen only a few times. The chain recombines TRBV12-3 or TRBV12-4 with TRBJ1-3; no firm D call. There are 12 residues in the CDR3. The CDR3 coding sequence is TGTGCTACCGGGAACTCTGGAAACACCATATATTTT. This codes for CATGNSGNTIYF.

The CDR3 spells CASSNGQSLGGELFF. The DNA of the CDR3 is TGCGCCAGCAGCAATGGACAGAGCTTGGGCGGGGAGCTGTTTTTT. The chain recombines TRBV5-1 with TRBJ2-2; a weak D match, TRBD1 (6 bases). Between the trimmed V and J ends, which lost 4 bases and 7 bases, there was a span of 17 bases. Germline CDR1 is SGHRS and CDR2 is YFSETQ. This CDR3 region has 15 residues.

The chain joins TRBV19 to TRBJ2-1; 12 bases align to TRBD2. V lost 6 bases and J lost 0; bases outside the gene matches: 9. The CDR3 has 18 amino acids. CDR1 LNHDA and CDR2 SQIVND come from the germline V gene (reference sequence). The CDR3 here is CASSLLAGGISSYNEQFF. The CDR3 bases are TGTGCCAGTAGCCTTCTAGCGGGGGGGATAAGCTCCTACAATGAGCAGTTCTTC.

The chain links TRBV18 to TRBJ1-1; 7 bases match TRBD1. CDR3 length: 14 amino acids. V lost 6 bases to trimming and J lost 1 base; unmatched junction nucleotides: 5. Germline CDR1 and CDR2: KGHSH and LQKENI. For the CDR3, the DNA is TGTGCCAGCTCTCAGGACAGGAAGAACACTGAAGCTTTCTTT. This gives the protein CASSQDRKNTEAFF.